Below are 23 T cell receptor beta chains sequenced from a single sample in a study of T cells in Graves' hyperthyroidism and ophthalmopathy. TCR beta CDR3 region amplification was performed from RNA transcripts. Initially, a first-round RT-PCR of the TCR CDR3 employed the HTBI primer set. TCRdb processed the multiplex PCR reads anew with MiXCR; each CDR3 protein has one entry. The sample includes 600,000 or so distinct CDR3 sequences, more than 13% of them seen just once. Specimen: blood. The origin of the receptors is a woman between 18 and 29 years old with Graves' ophthalmopathy.

This clonotype has ten or more counts. The gene calls are TRBV5-1 and TRBJ1-1; TRBD1 aligns across 8 bases. The trim removed 1 base at V and 10 bases at J, leaving 21 bases unmatched. Germline CDR1 and CDR2: SGHRS and YFSETQ. This CDR3 region has 18 residues. CDR3 sequence reads: CASSLLSTRDRQTGVAFF. CDR3 nucleotide sequence: TGCGCCAGCAGCTTGTTAAGCACCCGGGACAGGCAAACCGGGGTAGCTTTCTTT.

This clonotype was observed at least ten times. The chain combines TRBV13 with TRBJ2-1; D is possibly TRBD1 (5 bases). The CDR3 has 13 residues. The germline gives CDR1 PRHDT, CDR2 FYEKMQ (reference sequence). The V end lost 2 bases, the J end lost 9 bases, and 11 bases lay between the germline ends. CDR3: CASSLSRQGEQFF. The CDR3 DNA reads as TGTGCCAGCAGCTTATCAAGGCAGGGTGAGCAGTTCTTC.

This clonotype was found many times. The rearrangement links TRBV28 to TRBJ2-3; the match to TRBD2 covers 15 bases. In germline, CDR1 is MDHEN, CDR2 SYDVKM. The CDR3 spans 21 residues. Trimming took 2 bases from V and 8 from J; bases not matched to a gene: 20. Here the CDR3 DNA reads TGTGCCAGCAGTTTACTCGGACTAGCGGGAGGGTCGATAATGAGGGGCCCTACGCAGTATTTT. Amino acids: CASSLLGLAGGSIMRGPTQYF.

The chain recombines TRBV11-2 with TRBJ2-5; 9 bases map to TRBD2. This CDR3 is built from 16 residues. Germline V gene data show CDR1 as SGHAT and CDR2 as FQNNGV. V lost 4 bases and J lost 0; bases outside the gene matches: 6. CDR3 residues: CASSWRLAGDQETQYF. The CDR3 nucleotides read TGTGCCAGCAGCTGGAGGTTAGCGGGAGACCAAGAGACCCAGTACTTC.

This clonotype has a count of ten or more. The rearrangement links TRBV6-2 or TRBV6-3 to TRBJ2-7, with D uncertain. V was pared by 7 bases and J by 0 bases, with 16 bases between. Per the germline V gene, CDR1 is MNHEY and CDR2 is SVGEGT. The CDR3 runs to 15 residues. The CDR3 spells CASTLNDGSSYEQYF. The CDR3 region has the DNA TGTGCCAGCACTCTCAACGACGGAAGCTCCTACGAGCAGTACTTC.

This clonotype was counted at least ten times. The V call is TRBV20-1, the J call TRBJ2-1, with 8 bases lining up with TRBD2. The ends lost 0 bases at V and 5 bases at J; junction bases unmatched: 6. CDR1 DFQATT and CDR2 SNEGSKA come from the germline V gene (reference sequence). CDR3 length: 15 amino acids. The CDR3 here is CSARDPSGSDNEQFF. CDR3 DNA: TGCAGTGCTAGAGATCCGAGCGGGAGCGACAATGAGCAGTTCTTC.

This clonotype was seen many times. The CDR3 is CASSRGTGVSYEQYF. The CDR3 DNA follows: TGTGCCAGCAGTCGCGGGACAGGGGTTTCCTACGAGCAGTACTTC. The chain has TRBV28 and TRBJ2-7; TRBD1 aligns across 10 bases. The CDR3 has 15 amino acids. With V trimmed by 5 bases and J by 1 base, 5 bases remained unmatched. Germline V gene sequence: CDR1 MDHEN, CDR2 SYDVKM.

At least ten counts were recorded for this clonotype. The chain recombines TRBV30 with TRBJ1-3; no clear D gene. Looked up from germline, CDR1 is GTSNPN and CDR2 is SVGIG (reference sequence). This CDR3 spans 15 amino acids. The V and J ends lost 0 bases and 0 bases respectively, with 9 bases between them. CDR3: CAWSVLGSSGNTIYF. The CDR3 DNA is TGTGCCTGGAGTGTACTCGGGAGCTCTGGAAACACCATATATTTT.

This clonotype was seen a handful of times. The junction departs from germline at one end; a sequencing error may be responsible. CDR3 sequence reads: CASSGKVRQGRQYGYAF. DNA of the CDR3: TGTGCCAGCAGTGGAAAGGTCCGACAGGGGCGGCAGTATGGCTACGCCTTC. The chain links TRBV2 to TRBJ1-2, with 8 bases lining up with TRBD1. Germline values: CDR1 SNHLY, CDR2 FYNNEI. The CDR3 length is 17 residues.

Ten or more counts support this clonotype. J is TRBJ1-4 and V is TRBV7-8, with 10 bases fitting TRBD1. The germline V gene encodes CDR1 SGHVS and CDR2 FQNEAQ. V gave up 5 bases and J gave up 5 bases; unmatched junction bases: 11. The CDR3 is made up of 17 amino acids. CDR3 bases: TGTGCCAGCAGCCCATCAGAGAGGACAGGGGGAAATGAAAAACTGTTTTTT. Protein product: CASSPSERTGGNEKLFF.

This chain joins TRBV28 and TRBJ2-2; TRBD1 matches 10 bases. This CDR3 has 16 residues. Germline V gene lookup returns CDR1 MDHEN and CDR2 SYDVKM. J gave up 6 bases and V 4 bases, and 8 bases lay outside the gene matches. The CDR3 loop is CASSYPGTGVAGELFF. CDR3 nucleotides: TGTGCCAGCAGTTATCCCGGGACAGGGGTGGCCGGGGAGCTGTTTTTT.

A remark on this clonotype: A much larger clone differs from this one at a single base, so this may be a read error. The chain is built from TRBV14 and TRBJ2-1; the D call may be TRBD1 or TRBD2 (5 bases each). Germline CDR1 reads SGHDN; CDR2 reads FVKESK. This CDR3 has 20 residues. V was pared by 1 base and J by 2 bases, with 24 bases between. In DNA form, the CDR3 reads TGTGCCAGCAGCCAAGGGGGGTTCCGGACATTAAAAGGTCCCTACAATGAGCAGTTCTTC. Encoded protein: CASSQGGFRTLKGPYNEQFF.

The chain carries TRBV7-9 and TRBJ1-2, with 9 positions matching TRBD1. V trimming: 3 bases; J trimming: 8 bases; junction bases outside the gene matches: 7. In germline, CDR1 is SEHNR, CDR2 FQNEAQ (reference sequence). CDR3 length: 14 residues. For the CDR3, the DNA is TGTGCCAGCAGCTTCAAGGGACAGGGAGTGGGCTACACCTTC. Amino acid sequence: CASSFKGQGVGYTF.

This clonotype was seen at least ten times. V and J are TRBV20-1 and TRBJ2-5, with D possibly TRBD1 on 6 matching bases. V was pared by 3 bases and J by 2 bases, with 10 bases between. The CDR3 sequence is 13 residues long. Germline V lookup: CDR1 DFQATT, CDR2 SNEGSKA (reference sequence). CDR3 DNA: TGCAGTGCTAGCCGGACAGCTCAAGAGACCCAGTACTTC. Protein sequence: CSASRTAQETQYF.

At least ten counts were recorded for this clonotype. V usage is TRBV27 and J usage is TRBJ2-1; D is perhaps TRBD1 or TRBD2 (5 bases each). In germline, CDR1 is MNHEY, CDR2 SMNVEV (reference sequence). V lost 6 bases to trimming and J lost 6 bases, with 15 bases between them. The CDR3 totals 14 residues. The CDR3 DNA sequence: TGTGCCAGCAGGATGGGGGAGAAGGTCAATGAGCAGTTCTTC. Translated, it gives CASRMGEKVNEQFF.

This clonotype was seen at least ten times. The rearrangement joins TRBV7-8 to TRBJ1-1; TRBD1 matches 7 bases. The V gene end was trimmed by 4 bases and the J gene end by 0 bases; junction bases not matched to a gene: 5. The CDR3 has 15 amino acids. The germline V gene encodes CDR1 SGHVS and CDR2 FQNEAQ. CDR3: CASSSHRGMNTEAFF. Written as DNA, the CDR3 is TGTGCCAGCAGCTCCCACAGGGGCATGAACACTGAAGCTTTCTTT.

At least ten counts were recorded for this clonotype. Here the CDR3 reads CASSNRDTSKNTEAFF. The CDR3 region has the DNA TGTGCCAGCAGTAACCGGGACACATCTAAAAACACTGAAGCTTTCTTT. The chain joins TRBV6-1 to TRBJ1-1, with D perhaps matching TRBD1 (6 bases). Germline V gene lookup returns CDR1 MNHNS and CDR2 SASEGT. With 5 bases removed from V and 2 bases from J, the gap between germline ends came to 18 bases. The CDR3 is 16 residues long.

This clonotype was found a few times. The chain is built from TRBV29-1 and TRBJ2-7, with 7 bases that match TRBD1. J lost 3 bases, V lost 0 bases, and 8 bases had no gene match. This CDR3 is built from 15 residues. Germline V gives CDR1 SQVTM, CDR2 ANQGSEA. The CDR3, as DNA: TGCAGCGTTGAAGACGGACAGGAAAAACACTACGAGCAGTACTTC. It is translated as CSVEDGQEKHYEQYF.

This clonotype occurred many times. The V call is TRBV30, the J call TRBJ2-4; 7 bases are a match to TRBD2. This CDR3 has 14 residues. After removal of 0 bases from V and 6 bases from J, the junction contained 5 bases not matched to a gene. CDR1 is GTSNPN and CDR2 is SVGIG in the germline V gene (reference sequence). The DNA for the CDR3 is TGTGCCTGGAGTGTACCGGGGGGTATAAACATTCAGTACTTC. It translates to CAWSVPGGINIQYF. Variable domain in full (rest from reference TRBV30 and TRBJ2-4): SQTIHQWPATLVQPVGSPLSLECTVEGTSNPNLYWYRQAAGRGLQLLFYSVGIGQISSEVPQNLSASRPQDRQFILSSKKLLLSDSGFYLCAWSVPGGINIQYFGAGTRLSVL.

The V gene is TRBV27, the J gene TRBJ2-7, with D possibly being TRBD2 (5 bases). The V gene lost 6 bases and the J gene lost 3 bases, with 18 bases spanning the gap. Looked up from germline, CDR1 is MNHEY and CDR2 is SMNVEV (reference sequence). The CDR3 spans 15 residues. CDR3 loop: CASSRTGSGLYEQYF. DNA for the CDR3: TGTGCCAGCAGCCGCACGGGGAGCGGCCTCTACGAGCAGTACTTC.

This clonotype was observed a few times. The chain links TRBV10-3 to TRBJ2-3; D possibly corresponds to TRBD1 (6 bases). The CDR3 consists of 15 residues. Per germline, CDR1 ENHRY and CDR2 SYGVKD. This CDR3 reads CASGAGETSTDTQYF. For the CDR3, the DNA is TGTGCATCAGGGGCAGGGGAGACTAGCACAGATACGCAGTATTTT.

The chain has TRBV14 and TRBJ2-7; D is unclear. The germline V gene has CDR1 SGHDN and CDR2 FVKESK. The CDR3 extends over 11 amino acids. Deletions cut 3 bases from V and 5 bases from J, with 5 bases between. The CDR3 coding sequence is TGTGCCAGCAGCCACGGACACGAGCAGTACTTC. It encodes CASSHGHEQYF.

This clonotype was recorded at least ten times. This chain uses TRBV6-1 with TRBJ2-7, with 7 bases identical to TRBD2. The germline CDR1 and CDR2 sequences are MNHNS and SASEGT. The CDR3 runs 14 residues. With 5 bases clipped from V and 7 bases from J, the junction kept 11 bases outside the gene matches. The chain's CDR3 is CASSPRDYHGEQYF. Written as DNA, the CDR3 is TGTGCCAGCAGTCCCCGGGACTACCACGGGGAGCAGTACTTC.